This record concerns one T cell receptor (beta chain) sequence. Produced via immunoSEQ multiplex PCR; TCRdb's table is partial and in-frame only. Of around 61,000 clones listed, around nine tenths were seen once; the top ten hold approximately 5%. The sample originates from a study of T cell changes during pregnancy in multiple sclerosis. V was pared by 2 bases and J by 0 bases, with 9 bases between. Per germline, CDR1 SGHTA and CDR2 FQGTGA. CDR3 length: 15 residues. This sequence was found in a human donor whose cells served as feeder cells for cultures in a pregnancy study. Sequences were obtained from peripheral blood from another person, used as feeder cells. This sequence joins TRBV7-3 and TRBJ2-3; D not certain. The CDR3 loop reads CASSLQAVSTDTQYF. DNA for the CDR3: TGTGCCAGCAGCTTACAGGCCGTTAGCACAGATACGCAGTATTTT.